A selection of T cell receptor beta chains follows, all from one sample in a study of CD8+CD57+ T cells in acquired aplastic anemia. From the reads, TCRdb called clonotypes with MiXCR, one entry per CDR3 protein. The table lists approximately 200,000 distinct CDR3 sequences, less than 65% of them singletons. Material: sorted CD4+, CD8+, or CD8+CD57+ T cells (not recorded which) from PBMCs. The receptors originated from a human donor in good health, serving as a control. CDR3s include the opening cysteine and the closing phenylalanine or tryptophan. A D gene is named only where the DNA matches it firmly. Clone size, where shown, is once, few, many, or a class for clones that have expanded.

TRBJ2-7 TRBV19 many NA CASSLGARGYEQYF TGTGCCAGTAGTCTGGGAGCCAGGGGCTACGAGCAGTACTTC
TRBJ2-4 TRBV10-3 few NA CAISGVAKNIQYF TGTGCCATCAGTGGTGTAGCCAAAAACATTCAGTACTTC
TRBJ1-2 TRBV20-1 NA TRBD1 CSARDETGAYGYTF TGCAGTGCTAGAGATGAGACAGGGGCCTATGGCTACACCTTC
TRBJ2-6 TRBV27 NA TRBD1 CASRTGVGANVLTF TGTGCCAGCAGGACAGGGGTCGGGGCCAACGTCCTGACTTTC
TRBJ2-7 TRBV3-1 many NA CASSQEGWGGGGYEQYF TGTGCCAGCAGCCAAGAGGGTTGGGGTGGGGGCGGCTACGAGCAGTACTTC
TRBJ1-3 TRBV4-1 many TRBD1 CASSQWTGLSSGNTIYF TGCGCCAGCAGCCAATGGACAGGCCTTAGCTCTGGAAACACCATATATTTT
TRBJ2-1 TRBV18 many NA CASSPQANEQFF TGTGCCAGCTCACCACAAGCCAATGAGCAGTTCTTC
TRBJ1-6 TRBV10-3 once NA CAIPSNSPLHF TGTGCCATCCCTAGCAATTCACCCCTCCACTTT
TRBJ2-1 TRBV19 many TRBD1 CASSTTGDRVNEQFF TGTGCCAGTAGTACGACAGGGGATCGCGTAAATGAGCAGTTCTTC
TRBJ1-3 TRBV30 many TRBD1 CAWSVQGAVRNTIYF TGTGCCTGGAGTGTACAGGGGGCCGTACGAAACACCATATATTTT
TRBJ2-1 TRBV24-1 many TRBD1 CATSVNGAGDRDEQFF TGTGCCACCAGTGTGAACGGGGCAGGGGACAGGGATGAGCAGTTCTTC
TRBJ1-6 TRBV12-3/TRBV12-4 NA NA CASSYRSSYNSPLHF TGTGCCAGCAGTTACCGGAGCTCCTATAATTCACCCCTCCACTTT
TRBJ2-1 TRBV7-3 many TRBD2 CASSPTSGAYNEQFF TGTGCCAGCAGCCCGACTAGCGGGGCCTACAATGAGCAGTTCTTC
TRBJ2-3 TRBV20-1 once TRBD2 CSARRRLAASDTQYF TGCAGTGCTAGGCGAAGACTAGCGGCTTCAGATACGCAGTATTTT
TRBJ1-1 TRBV12-3/TRBV12-4 many TRBD1 CASSPESGGNTEAFF TGTGCCAGCAGCCCGGAATCAGGGGGGAACACTGAAGCTTTCTTT
TRBJ2-1 TRBV10-3 once NA CASSYSDGYDEQFF TGTGCCAGCAGTTACTCGGACGGTTACGATGAGCAGTTCTTC
TRBJ1-6 TRBV12-3/TRBV12-4 many NA CASSDSNSPLHF TGTGCCAGCAGTGACAGTAATTCACCCCTCCACTTT
TRBJ2-7 TRBV20-1 once NA CSARDVREAYEQYF TGCAGTGCTAGAGATGTTCGCGAGGCCTACGAGCAGTACTTC
TRBJ1-2 TRBV10-3 NA NA CAISESAHKTYGYTF TGTGCCATCAGTGAGTCAGCTCATAAGACGTATGGCTACACCTTC
TRBJ1-1 TRBV9 NA TRBD1 CANYDRDTEAFF TGTGCCAACTACGACAGGGACACTGAAGCTTTCTTT
TRBJ2-1 TRBV7-2 NA NA CASGLGGPVEQFF TGTGCCAGCGGCTTAGGGGGACCGGTTGAGCAGTTCTTC
TRBJ1-2 TRBV7-2 NA TRBD1 CASSAWTGVYGYTF TGTGCCAGCAGCGCTTGGACAGGGGTCTATGGCTACACCTTC
TRBJ2-7 TRBV19 once TRBD1 CASSSDRGRYEQYF TGTGCCAGTAGTTCGGACAGGGGGCGGTACGAGCAGTACTTC
TRBJ1-5 TRBV2 NA TRBD1 CASNRQGGHQPQHF TGTGCCAGCAATCGACAGGGTGGACATCAGCCCCAGCATTTT
TRBJ2-5 TRBV2 NA NA CAVRGASFRDTGGETQYF TGTGCCGTCCGGGGAGCCAGTTTTCGGGACACGGGGGGAGAGACCCAGTACTTC
TRBJ2-1 TRBV20-1 many NA CSVQGRGYNEQFF TGCAGTGTTCAGGGAAGGGGTTACAATGAGCAGTTCTTC
TRBJ2-1 TRBV7-8 many NA CASSLERGNEQFF TGTGCCAGCAGCTTAGAGAGGGGCAATGAGCAGTTCTTC
TRBJ1-5 TRBV7-2 NA NA CASSLVAGDQPQHF TGTGCCAGCAGCTTAGTGGCAGGGGATCAGCCCCAGCATTTT
TRBJ1-2 TRBV9 NA TRBD1 CASSVGTGGYGYTF TGTGCCAGCAGCGTTGGGACAGGAGGCTATGGCTACACCTTC
TRBJ1-1 TRBV7-2 NA TRBD1 CASSRQGDSNTEAFF TGTGCCAGCAGCCGCCAGGGGGACAGCAACACTGAAGCTTTCTTT
TRBJ2-1 TRBV29-1 NA NA CSGLGVGDEQFF TGCAGCGGGCTTGGGGTAGGCGATGAGCAGTTCTTC
TRBJ2-7 TRBV19 many TRBD1 CASSMGQPLSYEQYF TGTGCCAGTAGTATGGGACAGCCCCTCTCCTACGAGCAGTACTTC
TRBJ2-1 TRBV29-1 NA NA CSVDGPSSYNEQFF TGCAGCGTTGACGGTCCGAGCTCCTACAATGAGCAGTTCTTC
TRBJ2-5 TRBV25-1 NA NA CASSFYICSAIWIAGETQYF NA
TRBJ2-5 TRBV5-1 NA NA CASSLAQMYQETQYF TGTGCCAGCAGCTTAGCGCAGATGTACCAAGAGACCCAGTACTTC
TRBJ1-2 TRBV7-8 few NA CASSNPGTRYGYTF TGTGCCAGCAGTAACCCCGGGACACGCTATGGCTACACCTTC
TRBJ1-2 TRBV28 many NA CASSLNRAYGYTF TGTGCCAGCAGTTTAAACCGGGCGTATGGCTACACCTTC
TRBJ2-3 TRBV5-8 many NA CAGHRDPEGTDTQYF TGTGCCGGACACCGGGACCCCGAGGGGACAGATACGCAGTATTTT
TRBJ1-4 TRBV12-3/TRBV12-4 NA TRBD1 CASSIRQGIGEKLFF TGTGCCAGCAGCATCCGACAGGGTATCGGTGAAAAACTGTTTTTT
TRBJ2-5 TRBV9 NA TRBD1 CASSVRQGKETQYF TGTGCCAGCAGTGTGAGACAGGGCAAAGAGACCCAGTACTTC
TRBJ2-5 TRBV9 few TRBD2 CASRGSSGLSETQYF TGTGCCAGCAGAGGGTCTAGCGGGCTATCAGAGACCCAGTACTTC
TRBJ2-2 TRBV4-3 many TRBD2 CASSQEHRGGRIGELFF TGCGCCAGCAGCCAAGAGCATCGGGGGGGCCGAATCGGGGAGCTGTTTTTT
TRBJ1-3 TRBV7-8 NA TRBD1 CASSGDRGGGNTIYF TGTGCCAGCAGCGGCGACAGGGGTGGTGGAAACACCATATATTTT
TRBJ1-6 TRBV5-8 many NA CASSLSFVANSPLHF TGTGCCAGCAGCTTGAGTTTCGTAGCTAATTCACCCCTCCACTTT
TRBJ2-3 TRBV7-6 few NA CASSLSPGVSDTQYF TGTGCCAGCAGCTTAAGTCCCGGCGTGTCAGATACGCAGTATTTT
TRBJ1-6 TRBV12-3/TRBV12-4 few NA CASSSGLGEGSYNSPLHF TGTGCCAGCAGTTCGGGACTCGGGGAAGGCTCCTATAATTCACCCCTCCACTTT
TRBJ1-2 TRBV7-3 many NA CASSLDSVPYGYTF TGTGCCAGCAGCTTGGACAGCGTCCCCTATGGCTACACCTTC
TRBJ2-7 TRBV20-1 NA TRBD1 CSAGGDRGTYEQYF TGCAGTGCGGGAGGGGACAGGGGTACCTACGAGCAGTACTTC
TRBJ2-5 TRBV7-8 many NA CASSLEGGPETQYF TGTGCCAGCAGCTTAGAGGGGGGCCCAGAGACCCAGTACTTC
TRBJ2-5 TRBV10-3 once NA CAISGGETQYF TGTGCCATCAGTGGGGGGGAGACCCAGTACTTC